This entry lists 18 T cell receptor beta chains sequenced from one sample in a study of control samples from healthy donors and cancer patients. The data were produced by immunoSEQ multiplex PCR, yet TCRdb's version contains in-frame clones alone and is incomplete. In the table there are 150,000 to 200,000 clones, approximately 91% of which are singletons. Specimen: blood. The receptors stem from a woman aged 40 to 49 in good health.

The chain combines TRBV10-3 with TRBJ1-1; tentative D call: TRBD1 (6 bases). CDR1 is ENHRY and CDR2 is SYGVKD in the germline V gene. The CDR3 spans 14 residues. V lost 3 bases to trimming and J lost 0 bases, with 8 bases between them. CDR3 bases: TGTGCCATCAGTGAAAGGGGGATGAACACTGAAGCTTTCTTT. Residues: CAISERGMNTEAFF.

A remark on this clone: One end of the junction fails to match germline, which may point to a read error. The CDR3 sequence: CATSRDETGLFGYTF. The CDR3 DNA sequence: TGTGCCACCAGTAGAGACGAGACGGGGTTGTTTGGCTACACCTTC. The gene calls are TRBV15 and TRBJ1-2; D is undetermined. CDR1 and CDR2 (germline): LNHNV, YYDKDF (reference sequence). The CDR3 sequence is 15 residues long.

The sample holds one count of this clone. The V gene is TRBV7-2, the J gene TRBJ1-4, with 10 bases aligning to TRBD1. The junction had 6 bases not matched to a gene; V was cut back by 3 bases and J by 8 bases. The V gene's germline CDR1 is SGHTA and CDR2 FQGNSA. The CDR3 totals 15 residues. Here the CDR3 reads CASSLGDRGWEKLFF. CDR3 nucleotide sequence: TGTGCCAGCAGCTTGGGGGACAGGGGATGGGAAAAACTGTTTTTT.

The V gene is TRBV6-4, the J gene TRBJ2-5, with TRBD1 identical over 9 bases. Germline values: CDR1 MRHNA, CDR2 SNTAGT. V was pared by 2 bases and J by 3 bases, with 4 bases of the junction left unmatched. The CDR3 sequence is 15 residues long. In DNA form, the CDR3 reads TGTGCCAGCAGTGACGACAGGGGGGAAAAAGAGACCCAGTACTTC. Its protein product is CASSDDRGEKETQYF.

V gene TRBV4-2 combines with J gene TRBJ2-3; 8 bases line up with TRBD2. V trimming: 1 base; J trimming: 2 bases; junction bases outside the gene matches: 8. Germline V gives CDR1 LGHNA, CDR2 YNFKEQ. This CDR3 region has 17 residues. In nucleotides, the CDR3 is TGTGCCAGCAGCCAAGCGCCGTCGGGAGGGGTCACAGATACGCAGTATTTT. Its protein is CASSQAPSGGVTDTQYF.

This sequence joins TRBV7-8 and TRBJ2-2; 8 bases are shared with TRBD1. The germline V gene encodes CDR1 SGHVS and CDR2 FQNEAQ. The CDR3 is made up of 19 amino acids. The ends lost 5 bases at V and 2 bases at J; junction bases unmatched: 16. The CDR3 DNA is TGTGCCAGCAGCGTACCCGGGACAGGACCAGAAACAAACACCGGGGAGCTGTTTTTT. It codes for CASSVPGTGPETNTGELFF.

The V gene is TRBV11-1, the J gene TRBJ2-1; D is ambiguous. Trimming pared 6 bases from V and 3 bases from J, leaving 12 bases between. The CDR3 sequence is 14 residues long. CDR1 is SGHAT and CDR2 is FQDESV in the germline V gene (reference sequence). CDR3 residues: CASSKSLSYNEQFF. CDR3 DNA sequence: TGTGCCAGCAGTAAAAGTCTAAGCTACAATGAGCAGTTCTTC.

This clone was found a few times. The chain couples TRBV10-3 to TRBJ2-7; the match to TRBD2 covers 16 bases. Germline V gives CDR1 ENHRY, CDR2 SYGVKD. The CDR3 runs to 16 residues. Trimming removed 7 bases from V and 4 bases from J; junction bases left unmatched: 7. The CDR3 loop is CAITGTSGGAWYEQYF. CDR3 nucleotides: TGTGCCATCACCGGGACTAGCGGGGGGGCCTGGTACGAGCAGTACTTC.

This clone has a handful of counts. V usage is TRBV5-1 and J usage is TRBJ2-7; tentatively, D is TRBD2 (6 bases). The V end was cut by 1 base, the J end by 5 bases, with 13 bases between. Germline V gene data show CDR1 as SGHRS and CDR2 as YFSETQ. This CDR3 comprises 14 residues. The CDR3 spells CASSLLGTLDEQYF. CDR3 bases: TGCGCCAGCAGCTTGCTCGGGACTCTCGACGAGCAGTACTTC.

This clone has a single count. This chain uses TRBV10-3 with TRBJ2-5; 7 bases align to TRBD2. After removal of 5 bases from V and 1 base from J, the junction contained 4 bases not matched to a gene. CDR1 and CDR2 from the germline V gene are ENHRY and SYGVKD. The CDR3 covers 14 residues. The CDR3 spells CAISSTSSQETQYF. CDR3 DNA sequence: TGTGCCATCAGTTCGACTAGCTCCCAAGAGACCCAGTACTTC.

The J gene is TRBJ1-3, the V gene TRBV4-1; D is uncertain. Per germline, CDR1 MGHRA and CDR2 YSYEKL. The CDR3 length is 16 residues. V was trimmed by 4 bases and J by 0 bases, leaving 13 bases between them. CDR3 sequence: CASSLLDRSSGNTIYF. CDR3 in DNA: TGCGCCAGCAGCCTCCTTGACCGAAGCTCTGGAAACACCATATATTTT.

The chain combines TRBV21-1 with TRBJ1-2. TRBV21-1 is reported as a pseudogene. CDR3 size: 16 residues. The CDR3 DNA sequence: TGTGCCAGCAGCAAAGAGCAATACGGGGGACCCTATGGCTACACCTTC. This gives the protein CASSKEQYGGPYGYTF.

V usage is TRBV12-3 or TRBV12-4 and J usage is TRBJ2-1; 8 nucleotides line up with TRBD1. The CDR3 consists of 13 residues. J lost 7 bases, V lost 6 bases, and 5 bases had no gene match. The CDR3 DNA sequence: TGTGCCAGCAGGTCAGGGGGCATAAATGAGCAGTTCTTC. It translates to CASRSGGINEQFF.

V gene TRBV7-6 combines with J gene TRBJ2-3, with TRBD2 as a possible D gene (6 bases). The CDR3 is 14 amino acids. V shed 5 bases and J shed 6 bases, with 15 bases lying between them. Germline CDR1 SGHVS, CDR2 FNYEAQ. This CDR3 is CASSNPGTVDTQYF. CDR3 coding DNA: TGTGCCAGCAGCAACCCTGGGACTGTCGATACGCAGTATTTT.

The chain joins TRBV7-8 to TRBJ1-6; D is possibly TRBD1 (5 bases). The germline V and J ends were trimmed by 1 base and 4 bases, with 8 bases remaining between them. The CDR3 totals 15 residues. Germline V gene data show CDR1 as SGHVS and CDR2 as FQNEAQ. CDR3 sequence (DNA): TGTGCCAGCAGCTTAGTACAGGAGTATAATTCACCCCTCCACTTT. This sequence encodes CASSLVQEYNSPLHF.

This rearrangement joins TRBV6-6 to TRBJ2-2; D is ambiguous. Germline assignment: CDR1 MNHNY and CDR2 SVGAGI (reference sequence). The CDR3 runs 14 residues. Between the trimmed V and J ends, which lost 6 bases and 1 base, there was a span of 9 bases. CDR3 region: CASSNTQNTGELFF. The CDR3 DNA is TGTGCCAGCAGCAACACCCAGAACACCGGGGAGCTGTTTTTT.

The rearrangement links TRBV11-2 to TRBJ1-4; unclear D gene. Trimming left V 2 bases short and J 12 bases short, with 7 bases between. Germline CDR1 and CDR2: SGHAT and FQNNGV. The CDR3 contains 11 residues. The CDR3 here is CASSLNRELFF. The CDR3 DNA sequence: TGTGCCAGCAGCTTAAATCGTGAACTGTTTTTT.

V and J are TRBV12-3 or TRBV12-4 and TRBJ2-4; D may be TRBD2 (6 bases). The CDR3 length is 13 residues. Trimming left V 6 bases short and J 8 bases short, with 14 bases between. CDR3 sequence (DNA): TGTGCCAGCAGCCGGGAGCAATGGGACATTCAGTACTTC. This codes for CASSREQWDIQYF.